This passage covers 9 T cell receptor beta chains from one sample sequenced in a study of shared clonotypes between healthy human individuals. Produced via immunoSEQ multiplex PCR; TCRdb's table is partial and in-frame only. Here the sample spans approximately 2,000,000 clones, roughly 90% being singletons. Input material: naive CD4+ T cells from PBMCs. Subset reported: CD45RA+ positively selected. The receptors were gathered from a man between 18 and 35 years old in good health. Some clones in this sample may be carry-over from other donors' samples.

V usage is TRBV28 and J usage is TRBJ2-5, with D hard to call. The length of the CDR3 is 12 residues. Germline V gene data show CDR1 as MDHEN and CDR2 as SYDVKM. V dropped 6 bases and J dropped 7 bases, with 12 bases sitting between them. This chain's CDR3 is CASRLPVGTQYF. For the CDR3, the DNA is TGTGCCAGCAGATTACCCGTGGGGACCCAGTACTTC.

This chain joins TRBV19 and TRBJ2-3, with D uncertain. The germline gives CDR1 LNHDA, CDR2 SQIVND (reference sequence). Trimming took 4 bases from V and 2 from J, leaving 7 bases between them. The CDR3 runs to 13 residues. The DNA of the CDR3 is TGTGCCAGTAGTAGTCTCCACACAGATACGCAGTATTTT. Translating gives CASSSLHTDTQYF.

The chain uses TRBV19 and TRBJ1-3; TRBD1 might be the D (5 bases). The CDR3 spans 13 residues. Germline CDR1 is LNHDA and CDR2 is SQIVND (reference sequence). Trimming stripped 10 bases from V and 2 bases from J, with 12 bases between. CDR3 protein: CATNQGAGNTIYF. The CDR3 region has the DNA TGTGCCACCAATCAGGGTGCTGGAAACACCATATATTTT.

The chain employs TRBV10-3 and TRBJ1-1, with D unclear. The germline V gene has CDR1 ENHRY and CDR2 SYGVKD. The CDR3 has 11 residues. V shed 4 bases and J shed 4 bases, with 4 bases lying between them. The CDR3 here is CAISAGTEAFF. The CDR3 DNA sequence: TGTGCCATCAGTGCAGGCACTGAAGCTTTCTTT.

V is TRBV18 and J is TRBJ2-1, with 8 bases matching TRBD2. The CDR3 loop spans 12 amino acids. J lost 13 bases, V lost 8 bases, and 10 bases had no gene match. Germline CDR1 reads KGHSH; CDR2 reads LQKENI. Here the CDR3 DNA reads TGTGCCAGCACGGGAGGGATTGGTCTCCAGTTCTTC. Translation gives CASTGGIGLQFF.

The chain employs TRBV7-2 and TRBJ2-7; 14 bases align to TRBD2. The CDR3 contains 17 residues. The ends lost 5 bases at V and 2 bases at J; junction bases unmatched: 8. Looked up from germline, CDR1 is SGHTA and CDR2 is FQGNSA. The CDR3 is CASSRTSGRIDPYEQYF. CDR3 coding DNA: TGTGCCAGCAGCAGGACTAGCGGGAGGATCGACCCCTACGAGCAGTACTTC.

The chain links TRBV7-3 to TRBJ2-3, with TRBD1 matching 7 bases. CDR1 and CDR2 from the germline V gene are SGHTA and FQGTGA. This CDR3 comprises 14 residues. Unmatched junction bases numbered 3, after V lost 2 bases and J lost 4 bases. The DNA for the CDR3 is TGTGCCAGCAGCTTAGACAGGGAGCCAGATACGCAGTATTTT. This gives the protein CASSLDREPDTQYF.

The chain couples TRBV2 to TRBJ1-2; no firm D call. The V end lost 4 bases, the J end lost 3 bases, and 9 bases lay between the germline ends. CDR3 length equals 13 residues. Germline values: CDR1 SNHLY, CDR2 FYNNEI. CDR3 sequence reads: CASSVSSDYGYTF. The CDR3 DNA reads as TGTGCCAGCAGTGTCAGTTCGGACTATGGCTACACCTTC.

The chain joins TRBV4-2 to TRBJ1-2; D is perhaps TRBD1 (6 bases). The CDR3 is made up of 15 amino acids. Germline CDR1 and CDR2: LGHNA and YNFKEQ. The V end was cut by 8 bases, the J end by 4 bases, with 20 bases between. The CDR3 is CASRETEQGGYGYTF. DNA for the CDR3: TGTGCCAGCCGCGAAACCGAACAGGGTGGCTATGGCTACACCTTC.